This T cell receptor (beta chain) emerged from a study of CD4 T cells in relation to SARS-CoV-2 and coronaviruses. Study-level information: PBMCs were cultured with antigen for roughly nine days before TCR beta sequencing.

Assay used: immunoSEQ multiplex PCR; TCRdb lists only in-frame clones, some missing. The sample consists of around 23,000 clones, about 80% of them appearing once. The unexposed donors gave CD4+ T cells in 2011-2018, prior to COVID-19. The cells were cultured for 10 days before CD4+ T cells were isolated. Cultures received half-medium IL-2 refreshes on days 3 and 7. Concerning this clone itself: The antigen remains undetermined.

V lost 4 bases, J lost 6 bases, and 13 bases lay in between. This CDR3 spans 15 amino acids. Per germline, CDR1 SGHAT and CDR2 FQNNGV. The sequence came from a human donor in good health. The chain links TRBV11-2 to TRBJ1-6; perhaps TRBD1 as D (5 bases). Sequencing was performed on CD4+ T cells from PBMCs, cultured in vitro. The CDR3, as DNA: TGTGCCAGCAGCTCGGGACGGAGGATTAATTCACCCCTCCACTTT. Translated: CASSSGRRINSPLHF.